This T cell receptor (beta chain) was retrieved from a study of cytomegalovirus exposure and HLA in healthy donors. The PCR ran on 60 Vbeta and 13 Jbeta primers. Repertoires were generated with immunoSEQ multiplex PCR, while TCRdb's copy carries only in-frame clones and drops some. The sample holds some 150,000 clones; roughly 73% are singletons and the top ten take around an eighth. Notes on this clone: Its specificity is unknown.

General study points: Confirmation was obtained in vitro that a few CMV-associated chains are specific for CMV antigens. Sequencing likely caused a cluster of highly shared sequence variants.

V lost 2 bases, J lost 9 bases, and 8 bases lay in between. CDR1 and CDR2 from the germline V gene are SNHLY and FYNNEI. There are 12 residues in the CDR3. The source of this sequence is a human donor in good health. The sequenced sample was PBMCs. V and J are TRBV2 and TRBJ2-4, with D uncertain. The CDR3 nucleotides are TGTGCCAGCAGTGAATCCGGTCCCATTCAGTACTTC. Its translation: CASSESGPIQYF.